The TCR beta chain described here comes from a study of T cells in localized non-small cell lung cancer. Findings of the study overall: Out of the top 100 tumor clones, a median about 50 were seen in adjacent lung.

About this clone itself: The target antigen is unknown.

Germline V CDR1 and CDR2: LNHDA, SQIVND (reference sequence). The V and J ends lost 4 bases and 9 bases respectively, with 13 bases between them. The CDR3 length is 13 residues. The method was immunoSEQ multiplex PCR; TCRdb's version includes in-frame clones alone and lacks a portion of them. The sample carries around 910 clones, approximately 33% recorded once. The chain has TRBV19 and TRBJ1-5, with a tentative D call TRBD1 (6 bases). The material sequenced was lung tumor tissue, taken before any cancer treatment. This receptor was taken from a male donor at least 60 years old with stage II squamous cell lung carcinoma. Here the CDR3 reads CASSSRSGAPQHF. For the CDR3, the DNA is TGTGCCAGTAGTAGCCGTTCGGGGGCGCCCCAGCATTTT. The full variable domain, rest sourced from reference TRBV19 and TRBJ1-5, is DGGITQSPKYLFRKEGQNVTLSCEQNLNHDAMYWYRQDPGQGLRLIYYSQIVNDFQKGDIAEGYSVSREKKESFPLTVTSAQKNPTAFYLCASSSRSGAPQHFGDGTRLSIL.